This T cell receptor (beta chain) was recorded in a study of cytotoxic CD8 clonotypes in ibrutinib-treated CLL. Repertoires were generated with immunoSEQ multiplex PCR, while TCRdb's copy carries only in-frame clones and drops some. The profile shows about 250,000 clones, 70% of them singletons. The trim removed 9 bases at V and 4 bases at J, leaving 6 bases unmatched. The CDR3 extends over 13 amino acids. The germline V gene has CDR1 LGHNA and CDR2 YSLEER. The sequencing used PBMCs, collected after 24 months of ibrutinib treatment. The TCR was taken from a human donor with chronic lymphocytic leukemia. The chain recombines TRBV4-3 with TRBJ2-1; 7 bases map to TRBD2. CDR3 nucleotides: TGCGCCAGTGGGAGGGGAGATTACAATGAGCAGTTCTTC. Encoded protein: CASGRGDYNEQFF.